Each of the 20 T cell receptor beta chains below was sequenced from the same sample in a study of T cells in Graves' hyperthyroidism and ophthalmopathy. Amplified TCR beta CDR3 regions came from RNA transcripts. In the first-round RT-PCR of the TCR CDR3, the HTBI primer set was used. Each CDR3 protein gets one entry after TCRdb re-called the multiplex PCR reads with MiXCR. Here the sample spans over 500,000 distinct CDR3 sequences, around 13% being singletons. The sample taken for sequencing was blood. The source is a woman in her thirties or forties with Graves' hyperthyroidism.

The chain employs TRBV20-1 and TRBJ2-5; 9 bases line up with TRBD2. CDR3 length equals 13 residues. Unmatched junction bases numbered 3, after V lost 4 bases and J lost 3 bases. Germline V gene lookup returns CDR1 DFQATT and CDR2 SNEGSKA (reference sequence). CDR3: CSATGLAKETQYF. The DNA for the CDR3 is TGCAGTGCTACGGGACTAGCAAAAGAGACCCAGTACTTC.

In DNA form, the CDR3 reads TGTGCCAGCAGGGCGTCGAGGGAATACAATGAGCAGTTCTTC. Translating it yields CASRASREYNEQFF. The chain uses TRBV25-1 and TRBJ2-1, with D possibly matching TRBD2 (5 bases). V shed 6 bases and J shed 4 bases, with 13 bases lying between them. CDR3 length equals 14 residues. Germline-derived CDR1 and CDR2 are MGHDK and SYGVNS.

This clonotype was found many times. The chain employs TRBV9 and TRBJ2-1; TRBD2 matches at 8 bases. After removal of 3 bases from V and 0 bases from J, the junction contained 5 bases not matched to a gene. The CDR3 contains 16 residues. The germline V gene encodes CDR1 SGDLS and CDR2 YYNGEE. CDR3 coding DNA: TGTGCCAGCAGCGCCGGGGGGGGAGGCTCCTACAATGAGCAGTTCTTC. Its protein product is CASSAGGGGSYNEQFF.

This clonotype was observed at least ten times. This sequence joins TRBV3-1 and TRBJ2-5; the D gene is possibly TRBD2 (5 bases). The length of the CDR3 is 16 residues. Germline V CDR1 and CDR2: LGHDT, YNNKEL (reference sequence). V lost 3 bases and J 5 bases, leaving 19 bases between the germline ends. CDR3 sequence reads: CASSQLKDLLRETQYF. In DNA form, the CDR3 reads TGTGCCAGCAGCCAGCTAAAGGACTTGCTCCGGGAGACCCAGTACTTC.

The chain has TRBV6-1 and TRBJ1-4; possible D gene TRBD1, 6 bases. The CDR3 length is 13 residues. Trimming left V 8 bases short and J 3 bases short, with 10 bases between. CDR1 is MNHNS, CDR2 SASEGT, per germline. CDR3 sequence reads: CASLRGANEKLFF. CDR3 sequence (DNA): TGTGCCAGCCTTAGGGGGGCTAATGAAAAACTGTTTTTT.

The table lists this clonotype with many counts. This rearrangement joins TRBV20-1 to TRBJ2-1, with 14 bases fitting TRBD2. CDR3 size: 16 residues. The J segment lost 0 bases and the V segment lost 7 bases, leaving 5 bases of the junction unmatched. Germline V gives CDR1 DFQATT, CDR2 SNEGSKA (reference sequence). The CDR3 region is CSVRTSGRSSYNEQFF. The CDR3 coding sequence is TGCAGTGTCCGGACTAGCGGGAGGTCCTCCTACAATGAGCAGTTCTTC.

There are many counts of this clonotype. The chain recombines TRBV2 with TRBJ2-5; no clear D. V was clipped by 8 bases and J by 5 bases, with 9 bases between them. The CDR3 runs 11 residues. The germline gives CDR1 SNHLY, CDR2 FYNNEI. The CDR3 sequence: CASLLEETQYF. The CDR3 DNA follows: TGTGCCAGCCTCCTTGAGGAGACCCAGTACTTC.

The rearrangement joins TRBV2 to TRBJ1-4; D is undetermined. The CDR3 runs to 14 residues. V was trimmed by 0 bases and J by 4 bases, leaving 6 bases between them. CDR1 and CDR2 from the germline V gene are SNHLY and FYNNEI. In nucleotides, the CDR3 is TGTGCCAGCAGTGAAGCGCACCGTAATGAAAAACTGTTTTTT. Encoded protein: CASSEAHRNEKLFF.

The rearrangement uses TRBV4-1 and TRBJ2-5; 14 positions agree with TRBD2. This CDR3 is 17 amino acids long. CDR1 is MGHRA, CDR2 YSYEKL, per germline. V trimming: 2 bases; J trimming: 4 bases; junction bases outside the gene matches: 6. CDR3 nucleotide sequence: TGCGCCAGCAGCCAAACCGGGACTAGCGGGAGTGGAGAGACCCAGTACTTC. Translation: CASSQTGTSGSGETQYF.

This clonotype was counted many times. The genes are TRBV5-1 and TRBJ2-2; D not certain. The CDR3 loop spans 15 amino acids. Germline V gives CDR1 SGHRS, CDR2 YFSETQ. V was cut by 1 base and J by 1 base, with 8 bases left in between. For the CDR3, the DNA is TGCGCCAGCAGCTTGTTGTCAATGAACACCGGGGAGCTGTTTTTT. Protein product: CASSLLSMNTGELFF.

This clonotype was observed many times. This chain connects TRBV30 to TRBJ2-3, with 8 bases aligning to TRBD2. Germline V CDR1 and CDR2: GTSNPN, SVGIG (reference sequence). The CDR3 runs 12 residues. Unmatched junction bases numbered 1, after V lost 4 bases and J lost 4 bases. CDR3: CAWTSGSDTQYF. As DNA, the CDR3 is TGTGCCTGGACTAGCGGGTCAGATACGCAGTATTTT.

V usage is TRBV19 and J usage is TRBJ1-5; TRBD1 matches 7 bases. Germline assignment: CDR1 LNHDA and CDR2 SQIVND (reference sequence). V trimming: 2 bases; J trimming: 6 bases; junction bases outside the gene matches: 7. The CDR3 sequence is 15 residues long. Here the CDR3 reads CASSIPQGVIQPQHF. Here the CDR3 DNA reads TGTGCCAGTAGTATACCCCAGGGGGTTATTCAGCCCCAGCATTTT.

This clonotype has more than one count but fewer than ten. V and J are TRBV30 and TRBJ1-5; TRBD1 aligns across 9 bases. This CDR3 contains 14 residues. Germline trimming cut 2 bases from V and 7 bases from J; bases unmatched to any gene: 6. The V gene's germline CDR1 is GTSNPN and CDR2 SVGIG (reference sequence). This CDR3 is CAWSTTGGVQPQHF. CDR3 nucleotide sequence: TGTGCCTGGAGTACTACAGGGGGCGTACAGCCCCAGCATTTT.

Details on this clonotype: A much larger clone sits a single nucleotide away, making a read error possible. DNA for the CDR3: TGTGCCAGCAGTCCCGGGCCCGACCCCTCTGGGACCAACGTCCTGACTTTC. Its translation is CASSPGPDPSGTNVLTF. This chain connects TRBV6-1 to TRBJ2-6; no reliable D call. The CDR3 is 17 residues long. Germline loops: CDR1 MNHNS, CDR2 SASEGT.

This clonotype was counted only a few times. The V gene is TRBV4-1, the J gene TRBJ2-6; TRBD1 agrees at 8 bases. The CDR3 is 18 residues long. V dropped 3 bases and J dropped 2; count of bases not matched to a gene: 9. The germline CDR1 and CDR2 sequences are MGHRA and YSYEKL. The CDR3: CASSHTGGQAAGANVLTF. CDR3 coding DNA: TGCGCCAGCAGCCACACAGGGGGTCAGGCTGCTGGGGCCAACGTCCTGACTTTC.

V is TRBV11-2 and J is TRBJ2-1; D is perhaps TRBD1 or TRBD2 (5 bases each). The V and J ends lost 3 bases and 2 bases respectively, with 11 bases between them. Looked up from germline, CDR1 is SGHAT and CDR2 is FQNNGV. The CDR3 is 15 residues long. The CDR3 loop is CASSLGPTAYNEQFF. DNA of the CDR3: TGTGCCAGCAGCTTGGGACCGACCGCCTACAATGAGCAGTTCTTC.

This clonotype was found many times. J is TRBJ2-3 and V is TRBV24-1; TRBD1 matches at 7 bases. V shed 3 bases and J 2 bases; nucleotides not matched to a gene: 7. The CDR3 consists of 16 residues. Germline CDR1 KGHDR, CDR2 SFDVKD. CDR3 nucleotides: TGTGCCACCAGTGATCTCTCGGGACAGACCACAGATACGCAGTATTTT. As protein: CATSDLSGQTTDTQYF.

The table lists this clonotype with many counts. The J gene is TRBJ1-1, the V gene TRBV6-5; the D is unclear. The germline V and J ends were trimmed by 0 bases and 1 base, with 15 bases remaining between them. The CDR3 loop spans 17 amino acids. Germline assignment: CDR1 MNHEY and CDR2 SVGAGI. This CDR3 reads CASSYSTGIRANTEAFF. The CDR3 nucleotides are TGTGCCAGCAGTTACTCGACGGGGATACGGGCGAACACTGAAGCTTTCTTT.

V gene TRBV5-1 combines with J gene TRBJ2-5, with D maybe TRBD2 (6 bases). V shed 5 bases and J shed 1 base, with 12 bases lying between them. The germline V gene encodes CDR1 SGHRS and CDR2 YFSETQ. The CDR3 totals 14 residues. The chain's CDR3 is CASSGGSGQETQYF. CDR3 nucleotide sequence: TGCGCCAGCAGTGGGGGGAGTGGCCAAGAGACCCAGTACTTC. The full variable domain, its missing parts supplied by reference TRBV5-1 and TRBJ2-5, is KAGVTQTPRYLIKTRGQQVTLSCSPISGHRSVSWYQQTPGQGLQFLFEYFSETQRNKGNFPGRFSGRQFSNSRSEMNVSTLELGDSALYLCASSGGSGQETQYFGPGTRLLVL.

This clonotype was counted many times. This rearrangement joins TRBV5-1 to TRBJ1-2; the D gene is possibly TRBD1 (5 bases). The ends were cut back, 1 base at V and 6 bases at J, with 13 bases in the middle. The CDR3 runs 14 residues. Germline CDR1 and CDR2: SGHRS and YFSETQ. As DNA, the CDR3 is TGCGCCAGCAGCTTGAACCCTGGAGGGGATGGCTACACCTTC. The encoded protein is CASSLNPGGDGYTF.